The clone carrying this TCR beta chain has more than one count but fewer than ten. This sample was included in a study of T cell repertoires in cytomegalovirus infection. TCRdb reanalysed the reads using MiXCR and keeps one entry per CDR3 protein. The sample shows around 94,000 distinct CDR3 sequences, 15% to 20% of them seen only once. The CDR3 contains 14 residues. Between the trimmed V and J ends, which lost 1 base and 5 bases, there was a span of 9 bases. Germline V gene lookup returns CDR1 SEHNR and CDR2 FQNEAQ (reference sequence). The origin of this receptor is a human donor in good health (CMV status not recorded). Some clones in this sample may be carry-over from other donors' samples. The V gene is TRBV7-9, the J gene TRBJ2-1; D gene uncertain. Material: PBMCs. Here the CDR3 DNA reads TGTGCCAGCAGCTTAGTGGTTAGCAACAATGAGCAGTTCTTC. Amino acids: CASSLVVSNNEQFF.